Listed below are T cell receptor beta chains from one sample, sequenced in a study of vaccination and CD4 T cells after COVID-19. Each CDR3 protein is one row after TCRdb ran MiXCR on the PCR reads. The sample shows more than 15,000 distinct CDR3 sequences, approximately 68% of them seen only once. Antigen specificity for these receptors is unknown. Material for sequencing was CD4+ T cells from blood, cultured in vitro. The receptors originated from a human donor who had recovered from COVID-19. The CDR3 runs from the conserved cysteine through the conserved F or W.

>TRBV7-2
CASSPGLARTDPQETQYF
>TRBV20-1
CSGAGGPNEQYF
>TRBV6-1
CASTLQFRYEQYF
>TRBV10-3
CAISELASYEQYF
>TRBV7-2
CASSLAGQGLNQPQHF
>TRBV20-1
CSAAGTAIYSNQPQHF
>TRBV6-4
CASSELPGGYNSPLHF
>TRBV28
CASKDAEGYYEQYF
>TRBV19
CASSPLGGGVQHF
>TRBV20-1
CSAPDWNNSPLHF
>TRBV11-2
CASSSPRVAYGYTF
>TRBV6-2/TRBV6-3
CASSLQGFGREGSETQYF
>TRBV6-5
CASSYYGNQETQYF
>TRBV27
CASSLEGTSGNTIYF
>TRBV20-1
CSALGLEGSYNEQFF
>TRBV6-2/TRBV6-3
CASGRQGPNNQPQHF
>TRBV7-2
CASSLAYQVPYEQYF
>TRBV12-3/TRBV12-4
CASSLGGAGEAFF
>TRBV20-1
CSVPGLAGAKNIQYF
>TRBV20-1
CSGKAGEETQYF
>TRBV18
CASFEDRLTSTDTQYF
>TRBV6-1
CASSEIPRSGYTF
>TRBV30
CAGVKSTGLNTEAFF
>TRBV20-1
CSARDRIFNQPQHF
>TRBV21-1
CASTPSASGPQETQYF
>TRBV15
CATSRGGTQGWETQYF
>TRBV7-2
CASSSRQAGAETQYF
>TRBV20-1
CSAGPGTLNQPQHF
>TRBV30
CARRDFAVDGYTF
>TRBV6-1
CASRRGREEYGYTF
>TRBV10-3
CATGTSHNGGYTF
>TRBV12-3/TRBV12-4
CASRPGVGPQHF
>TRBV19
CASNLRQGTNQPQHF
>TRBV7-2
CASSPGAGSTIYF
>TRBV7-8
CASSLPKLYEQYF
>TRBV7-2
CASSSSSARNTGELFF
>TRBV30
CAWSVETGRGETQYF
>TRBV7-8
CASSLGTFTNYGYTF
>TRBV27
CASSLDRVSHNEQFF
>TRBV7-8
CASSMWTTTFRNEQFF
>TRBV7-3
CASSLTGLQGKNTEAFF
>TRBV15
CATSRGGAPDTQYF
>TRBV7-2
CASIWELSYNEQFF
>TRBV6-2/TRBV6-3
CASRDATRFWETQYF
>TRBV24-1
CATSDPTGWQTQYF
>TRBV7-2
CASSPQTGTSGRVPEFF
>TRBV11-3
CASSLGAYDGHNEQFF
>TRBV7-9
CASSQGGHLNTEAFF
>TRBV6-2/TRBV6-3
CACRRWTVKPQHF
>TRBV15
CATSRGGQLNTEAFF
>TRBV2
CASLPRLPYNEQFF
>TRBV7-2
CASSPTSGSYHEQYF